The 5 T cell receptor beta chains reported below all come from one sample, sequenced in a study of CD8 T cells in ankylosing spondylitis. TCRdb redid the calling of the 5' RACE reads with MiXCR, one entry per CDR3 protein. The table records some 130,000 distinct CDR3 sequences, approximately 10% of them present only once. Sequenced input: blood, either unsorted or a sorted T cell fraction (not recorded which). Receptor source: a female donor with ankylosing spondylitis or in good health (not recorded which).

This clonotype was detected ten times or more. The chain carries TRBV6-1 and TRBJ1-1, with a possible D match to TRBD1 (6 bases). The ends were cut back, 7 bases at V and 4 bases at J, with 16 bases in the middle. The CDR3 is made up of 14 amino acids. Per the germline V gene, CDR1 is MNHNS and CDR2 is SASEGT. Here the CDR3 DNA reads TGTGCCAGCAACCTACAGGGTATCGGCACTGAAGCTTTCTTT. Encoded protein: CASNLQGIGTEAFF.

This clonotype appeared many times. This chain links TRBV7-8 with TRBJ1-1, with a possible D match to TRBD1 (5 bases). The CDR3 loop spans 14 amino acids. Trimming cost V 5 bases and J 0 bases, with 10 bases left between them. Germline V gene sequence: CDR1 SGHVS, CDR2 FQNEAQ. CDR3 loop: CASSPRRVNTEAFF. The CDR3 region has the DNA TGTGCCAGCAGCCCCCGCAGGGTGAACACTGAAGCTTTCTTT.

This clonotype was observed at least ten times. The chain couples TRBV28 to TRBJ1-1; D perhaps matches TRBD1 (5 bases). V was pared by 7 bases and J by 1 base, with 10 bases between. Looked up from germline, CDR1 is MDHEN and CDR2 is SYDVKM. The length of the CDR3 is 13 residues. CDR3 residues: CASKTGSNTEAFF. The CDR3 nucleotides are TGTGCCAGCAAAACAGGATCGAACACTGAAGCTTTCTTT.

J is TRBJ1-1 and V is TRBV7-2; D call uncertain. Germline assignment: CDR1 SGHTA and CDR2 FQGNSA. V was cut by 5 bases and J by 0 bases, with 7 bases left in between. CDR3 length equals 13 residues. CDR3 coding DNA: TGTGCCAGCAGCACCCATATGAACACTGAAGCTTTCTTT. Residues: CASSTHMNTEAFF.

Many counts were recorded for this clonotype. The chain couples TRBV5-1 to TRBJ2-1, with 8 bases that match TRBD2. After removal of 3 bases from V and 5 bases from J, the junction contained 13 bases not matched to a gene. Germline CDR1 reads SGHRS; CDR2 reads YFSETQ. The CDR3 contains 17 residues. CDR3 in amino acids: CASSWGGIAGLDNEQFF. The CDR3 nucleotides are TGCGCCAGCAGCTGGGGGGGGATAGCGGGGCTTGACAATGAGCAGTTCTTC. Looking up the rest from reference TRBV5-1 and TRBJ2-1 gives the full variable domain: KAGVTQTPRYLIKTRGQQVTLSCSPISGHRSVSWYQQTPGQGLQFLFEYFSETQRNKGNFPGRFSGRQFSNSRSEMNVSTLELGDSALYLCASSWGGIAGLDNEQFFGPGTRLTVL.